The clone carrying this T cell receptor beta chain occurred many times. Antigen: not known. At one boundary the junction diverges from the germline segment, which might be a read error. There are 14 residues in the CDR3. Germline CDR1 and CDR2: LGHNA and YNFKEQ. This specimen belongs to a study of response to subunit inactivated influenza vaccine. Overall study results and limits: Each seasonal influenza vaccination recruits few new T cells, the authors suggested.

One entry per CDR3 protein, called by TCRdb with MiXCR from the RT-PCR reads. There are around 710,000 distinct CDR3 sequences in the sample; approximately 13% occur only once, and 5.5% to 7% lies in the top ten. The chain combines TRBV4-2 with TRBJ2-1, with D uncertain. This TCR was recovered from a man between 45 and 60 years old who received an inactivated influenza vaccine. The sample here was PBMCs from blood, taken 14 days before vaccination. CDR3 loop: CASSQESSYNEQFF. CDR3 DNA sequence: TGCGCCAGCAGCCAAGAAAGCTCCTACAATGAGCAGTTCTTC.